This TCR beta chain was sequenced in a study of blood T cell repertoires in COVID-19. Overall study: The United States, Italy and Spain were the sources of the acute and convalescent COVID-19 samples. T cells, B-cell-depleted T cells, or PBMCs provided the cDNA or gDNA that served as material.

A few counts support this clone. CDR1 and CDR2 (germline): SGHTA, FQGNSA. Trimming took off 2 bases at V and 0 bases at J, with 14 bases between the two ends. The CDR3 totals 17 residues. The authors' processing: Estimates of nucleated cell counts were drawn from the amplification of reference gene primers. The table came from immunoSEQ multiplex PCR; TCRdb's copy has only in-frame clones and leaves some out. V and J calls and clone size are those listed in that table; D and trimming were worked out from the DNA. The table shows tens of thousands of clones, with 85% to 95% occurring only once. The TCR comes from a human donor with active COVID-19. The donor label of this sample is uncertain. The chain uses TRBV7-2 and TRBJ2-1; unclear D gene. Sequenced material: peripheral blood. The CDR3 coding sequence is TGTGCCAGCAGCTTAAGTTCCTCTTTGAGCTCCTACAATGAGCAGTTCTTC. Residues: CASSLSSSLSSYNEQFF.